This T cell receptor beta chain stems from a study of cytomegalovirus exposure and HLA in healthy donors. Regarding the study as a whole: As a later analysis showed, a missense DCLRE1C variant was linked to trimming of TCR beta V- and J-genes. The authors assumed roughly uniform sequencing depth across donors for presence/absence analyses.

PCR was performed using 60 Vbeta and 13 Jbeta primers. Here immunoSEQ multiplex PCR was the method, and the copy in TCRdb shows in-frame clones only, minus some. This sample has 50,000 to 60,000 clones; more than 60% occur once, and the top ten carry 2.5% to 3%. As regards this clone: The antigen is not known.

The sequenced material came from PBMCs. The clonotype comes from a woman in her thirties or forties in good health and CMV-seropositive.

The CDR3 is CAIGGQGYNQPQHF. The CDR3 DNA reads as TGTGCCATCGGGGGACAGGGGTACAATCAGCCCCAGCATTTT. The chain joins TRBV15 to TRBJ1-5; TRBD1 matches at 10 bases. Germline trimming cut 10 bases from V and 3 bases from J; bases unmatched to any gene: 6. CDR3 size: 14 residues. From germline, CDR1 is LNHNV and CDR2 YYDKDF (reference sequence).